In its sample, the clone carrying this T cell receptor (beta chain) was seen a few times. CDR1 is LNHDA and CDR2 is SQIVND in the germline V gene (reference sequence). This CDR3 is built from 14 residues. V lost 6 bases and J 6 bases, leaving 15 bases between the germline ends. Source study methods: From reference gene primer amplification, estimates of nucleated cell counts were derived. Some clones are missing from TCRdb's copy, which holds only in-frame ones; the method was immunoSEQ multiplex PCR. V, J and clone size reflect that table, while D and trimming were determined from the DNA. The table has fewer than 300,000 clones, 88% seen once; the top ten hold 0.65% to 0.95%. The data are from a study of blood T cell repertoires in COVID-19. Study as a whole: The United States, Italy and Spain were the sources of the acute and convalescent COVID-19 samples. PBMCs, B-cell-depleted T cells, or T cells were the source of the cDNA or gDNA that made up the material.

Sequenced: peripheral blood. This TCR was sampled from a woman in her 30s with acute or convalescent COVID-19. The chain combines TRBV19 with TRBJ1-5, with D possibly TRBD1 on 6 matching bases. CDR3 DNA: TGTGCCAGTAGAGAACAGGGTCGGGGTCAGCCCCAGCATTTT. This sequence encodes CASREQGRGQPQHF.